This T cell receptor beta chain was sequenced in a study of brain metastases from non-small cell lung cancer (dated by TCRdb to between 2019 and 2020). About the investigation overall: The study profiled the immune microenvironment of paired resected primary tumors and brain metastases taken from patients with non-small-cell lung cancer.

The cohort was made up of over 35 patients with surgically resected non-small-cell lung cancer, each of whom had both a primary tumor specimen and a brain metastasis specimen. The tumor specimens consisted of archival formalin-fixed, paraffin-embedded tissues. A note on this clone: The specificity of this receptor is unknown. Per-nucleotide qualities are absent, and no much larger clonotype sits a single base away.

Library construction relied on the immunoSEQ multiplex PCR assay. T-cell receptor beta chain repertoire sequencing was performed alongside a 770-gene immune expression panel. TCRdb limited this immuneACCESS table to in-frame rearrangements with V and J called. A share of clones is missing; checked studies link under half to unresolved V genes, and the rest is unexplained. This sample gives 4,100 or so clones in total; 70% to 90% of them show up just once. Over 10% of the sample belongs to the ten largest clones. Overall study outcomes, separate from this receptor: T-cell infiltration was lower in brain metastases than in primary tumors (P < 0.001). Paired brain metastases and primary tumors largely shared TCR repertoires, although T-cell densities in the metastases were sparse. T-cell clones were apparently expanded in 55% to 75% of brain metastases relative to the matched primary tumors.

The CDR3 contains 16 residues, cysteine and phenylalanine counted. Only the CDR3 DNA is retained, 48 bases long and in frame from the first base. CDR1 and CDR2 (SGHTA, FQGNSA) derive from the germline V gene. Germline trimming amounts to 1 base on V and 7 bases on J, with 4 as the count of junction bases outside the gene matches. Sample: tissue from a brain metastasis. The cell subset or site label, as the study defines it: resected brain metastasis paired with primary lung tumor. This receptor was taken from a donor aged 40 or over with non-small cell lung cancer. Recombination connected TRBV7-2 to TRBJ2-1, with 13 bases matching TRBD2. The nucleotide sequence is TGTGCCAGCAGCTTAGGACTAGCGGGGGGTTTAAATGAGCAGTTCTTC. This sequence encodes CASSLGLAGGLNEQFF.